In its sample, the clone carrying this T cell receptor (beta chain) was seen a few times. What it binds is not known. TCRdb re-analysed the 5' RACE reads in MiXCR, keeping a single row per CDR3 protein. The data show about 630,000 distinct CDR3 sequences, around an eighth seen once. V was clipped by 0 bases and J by 5 bases; unmatched bases: 6. CDR3 length: 15 amino acids. Germline CDR1 reads MNHEY; CDR2 reads SVGAGI. The sample is drawn from a study of T cells after yellow fever vaccination. Study in general: For low cell numbers, libraries were made with SMART-Seq v4 Ultra Low Input. Study-wide findings and caveats: Reappearance after the booster was seen for most primary-vaccination clones, at 95% to 97% CD4 and 70% to 90% CD8.

The specimen comprised PBMCs, sampled on the day of the yellow fever booster vaccination. The clonotype originates from a man aged 30 to 39 who received the YFV17D yellow fever vaccine. The chain uses TRBV6-5 and TRBJ1-1, with 7 positions matching TRBD1. The CDR3 DNA is TGTGCCAGCAGTTACTCCTTACAGGGGCGGACTGAAGCTTTCTTT. It translates to CASSYSLQGRTEAFF.